Here is one TCR beta chain with its context. Its antigen specificity is not known. Base qualities are not at hand, and no much larger clone is one base apart. This entry is derived from a study of T cell responses to AZD1222 COVID-19 vaccine (dated by TCRdb to about 2021). About the study as a whole: Because spike-specific TCR depth and breadth did not differ between the two schedules, AZD1222 recipients who got a second dose at roughly 4 weeks were pooled with those who got a second dose at roughly 12 weeks. A total of under 250 trial participants underwent TCR sequencing, of whom 200 to 220 had received two doses of AZD1222 and around 25 had received two doses of the MenACWY control vaccine. Enrollment into the trials was organized by age into subgroups of 18-55, 56-69 and 70-plus years, and those subgroups contained approximately 160, 26 and 62 TCR-sequenced participants, respectively. Study-wide conclusions, independent of this receptor: Because no samples from the day 14 peak response were available, repertoires could be characterized only after the peak T cell response. Participants were mostly white British, with more females than males. The authors suggested clonal diversity may have been underestimated. In the small 56-69-year group, the increase in depth fell short of significance, most likely because of low power. The vaccine-associated CD4 TCRs covered the entire spike protein, and the dominant responses fell in regions 160-218 and 743-854. After two AZD1222 doses, spike-specific TCR breadth and depth were significantly higher than at day 0 and than in MenACWY recipients. Epitopes outside the regions mutated in the B.1.351 and B.1.1.7 variants were reportedly recognized by nearly half of the unique spike-specific TCRs. Only six AZD1222 recipients were SARS-CoV-2 seropositive at baseline, limiting conclusions about previously exposed vaccinees.

According to the germline V gene, CDR1 reads MGHDK and CDR2 reads SYGVNS. From the cysteine through the phenylalanine, the CDR3 covers 15 amino acids. Just CDR3 DNA is preserved here, 45 bases in frame from base 1. The germline V end is reduced by 4 bases and the J end by 5 bases; junction bases left unmatched: 7. Explained via the paper, the time point label denotes: baseline before first vaccination. The vaccinee samples were drawn from two UK trials, COV001 and COV002, one of which was a single-blind randomized controlled phase 2/3 trial testing AZD1222 (ChAdOx1 nCoV-19) in healthy adults. For TCRbeta chain sequencing, PBMC samples were collected from trial participants at day 0 and at day 28 after the second dose. The CDR3 regions of human TCRbeta chains were analyzed by immunosequencing. The study's processing was this. TCRs in the repertoires were compared against a reference library of SARS-CoV-2-specific TCRs that had been generated with the MIRA antigen-specificity platform. Breadth was defined as the fraction of unique TCRs that were SARS-CoV-2-associated, and depth was defined as the fraction of total T cells that were SARS-CoV-2-associated. Using the MIRA data, each spike-specific TCR was mapped to the spike region that the TCR reacts to and placed in a CD4 or CD8 class. Log10-transformed breadth and depth values were compared by one-way ANOVA with Sidak's multiple comparisons tests. TCRdb provides this immuneACCESS table in a form limited to in-frame rearrangements. Some clones are lacking; in checked studies, under half of them reflect an unresolved V gene, and why the rest are absent is not known. V and J calls and clone size are as listed in that table; D and trimming were resolved from the DNA. In all, the sample holds fewer than 200,000 clones, and 75% to 90% of those were seen once. The ten biggest clones cover 6.1% of the sample.

The chain joins TRBV25-1 to TRBJ1-4; 7 central bases correspond to TRBD1. Sequences were derived from peripheral blood, sampled on day 0 of AZD1222 vaccination. This TCR came from an adult in good health. CDR3 protein: CASSVDRDRNEKLFF. The DNA sequence is as follows: TGTGCCAGCAGTGTCGACCGGGACAGAAATGAAAAACTGTTTTTT.